This T cell receptor (beta chain) stems from a study of blood T cell repertoires in COVID-19. This CDR3 contains 16 residues. The germline V gene has CDR1 SGHRS and CDR2 YFSETQ. Trimming cost V 5 bases and J 4 bases; bases outside gene matches: 7. In the study's own analysis: Nucleated cell counts were estimated from reference gene primer amplification. Repertoires were generated with immunoSEQ multiplex PCR, while TCRdb's copy carries only in-frame clones and drops some. V and J calls and clone size are as listed in that table; D and trimming were resolved from the DNA. The table has roughly 6,600 clones, 80% to 90% seen once.

The material sequenced was peripheral blood. The V and J genes are TRBV5-1 and TRBJ2-1; 12 nucleotides line up with TRBD2. The receptor was derived from a human donor in a cohort sampled during active COVID-19. The donor label of this sample is uncertain. CDR3 DNA sequence: TGCGCCAGCAGTCGGAATGGACTAGCGGGATACAATGAGCAGTTCTTC. Protein: CASSRNGLAGYNEQFF.